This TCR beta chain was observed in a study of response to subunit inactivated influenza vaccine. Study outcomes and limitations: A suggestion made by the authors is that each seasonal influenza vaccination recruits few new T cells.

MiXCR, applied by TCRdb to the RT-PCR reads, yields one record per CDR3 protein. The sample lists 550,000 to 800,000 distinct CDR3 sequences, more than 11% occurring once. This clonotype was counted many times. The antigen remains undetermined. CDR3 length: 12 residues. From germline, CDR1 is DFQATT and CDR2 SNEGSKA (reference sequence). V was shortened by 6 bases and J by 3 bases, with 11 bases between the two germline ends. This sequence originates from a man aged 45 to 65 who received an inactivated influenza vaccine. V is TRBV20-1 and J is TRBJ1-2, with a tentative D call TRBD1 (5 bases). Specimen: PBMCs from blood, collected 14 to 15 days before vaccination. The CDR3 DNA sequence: TGCAGTGCCAGAAGAGGGGACTATGGCTACACCTTC. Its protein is CSARRGDYGYTF.